This entry lists 13 T cell receptor beta chains sequenced from one sample in a study of T cells in Graves' hyperthyroidism and ophthalmopathy. Amplification targeted TCR beta CDR3 regions from RNA transcripts. During a first-round RT-PCR of the TCR CDR3, the HTBI primer set was used. From the multiplex PCR reads, TCRdb called clonotypes with MiXCR, one entry per CDR3 protein. Of around 430,000 distinct CDR3 sequences in the sample, about 15% were seen once. The specimen sequenced was blood. The receptors come from a woman in her 30s with Graves' hyperthyroidism.

The table lists this clonotype with many counts. The chain uses TRBV12-3 or TRBV12-4 and TRBJ2-5; 7 bases are shared with TRBD2. This CDR3 is 17 amino acids long. Trimming cost V 1 base and J 0 bases; bases outside gene matches: 8. This CDR3 reads CASSLVGGSGDQETQYF. The CDR3 bases are TGTGCCAGCAGTTTAGTAGGCGGGAGTGGGGACCAAGAGACCCAGTACTTC.

This clonotype occurred many times. This chain uses TRBV7-2 with TRBJ2-7; TRBD2 is a possible D gene (6 bases). The CDR3 runs to 15 residues. Germline CDR1 SGHTA, CDR2 FQGNSA. V was shortened by 5 bases and J by 2 bases, with 16 bases between the two germline ends. In DNA, the CDR3 is TGTGCCAGCAGCAACCGGGCAGGGAGGACCTACGAGCAGTACTTC. As protein: CASSNRAGRTYEQYF.

This clonotype has only a few counts. CDR3 bases: TGTGCCACCAGTGATGACAGGGGGCTGGGGACCCAGTACTTC. It translates to CATSDDRGLGTQYF. The chain employs TRBV24-1 and TRBJ2-5; 10 positions match TRBD1. V shed 3 bases, J shed 7 bases, and the junction held 4 bases outside the gene matches. CDR3 length equals 14 residues. Germline-derived CDR1 and CDR2 are KGHDR and SFDVKD.

This clonotype occurred many times. The rearrangement joins TRBV25-1 to TRBJ1-4; 9 bases are shared with TRBD1. CDR1 is MGHDK and CDR2 is SYGVNS in the germline V gene. This CDR3 contains 18 residues. Trimming at V came to 5 bases and at J to 8 bases, leaving 18 bases not matched to a gene. The CDR3 here is CASSPYQGGTGSIEKLFF. DNA for the CDR3: TGTGCCAGCAGTCCCTACCAAGGGGGGACAGGGAGTATAGAAAAACTGTTTTTT. Combining the CDR3 with reference TRBV25-1 and TRBJ1-4 gives the whole variable domain EADIYQTPRYLVIGTGKKITLECSQTMGHDKMYWYQQDPGMELHLIHYSYGVNSTEKGDLSSESTVSRIRTEHFPLTLESARPSHTSQYLCASSPYQGGTGSIEKLFFGSGTQLSVL.

The chain joins TRBV7-9 to TRBJ2-5, with a tentative D call TRBD1 (7 bases). The CDR3 has 17 amino acids. Germline values: CDR1 SEHNR, CDR2 FQNEAQ (reference sequence). Trimming pared 5 bases from V and 2 bases from J, leaving 21 bases between. The CDR3 DNA sequence: TGTGCCAGCAGCCCTGGAGGAGGGGGCTTTCGGCAAGAGACCCAGTACTTC. Translating it yields CASSPGGGGFRQETQYF.

The chain carries TRBV29-1 and TRBJ2-7; TRBD1 agrees at 8 bases. V shed 4 bases, J shed 6 bases, and the junction held 14 bases outside the gene matches. The CDR3 extends over 15 amino acids. Germline CDR1 and CDR2: SQVTM and ANQGSEA. CDR3 DNA: TGCAGCGTTGTCAATCCAACCGGGACAGGAGTCGAGCAGTACTTC. It translates to CSVVNPTGTGVEQYF.

In its sample, this clonotype was seen a few times. The chain has TRBV29-1 and TRBJ2-3, with D unclear. V lost 3 bases and J 0 bases, leaving 10 bases between the germline ends. Germline values: CDR1 SQVTM, CDR2 ANQGSEA. This CDR3 spans 14 amino acids. The CDR3 bases are TGCAGCGTTGAGTTAGCAGATAGCACAGATACGCAGTATTTT. This codes for CSVELADSTDTQYF.

This clonotype was picked up many times. For the CDR3, the DNA is TGTGCCAGCAGCCCCCGGGACCTCGGCTATGGCTACACCTTC. It encodes CASSPRDLGYGYTF. This chain uses TRBV13 with TRBJ1-2, with D maybe TRBD1 (5 bases). From germline, CDR1 is PRHDT and CDR2 FYEKMQ (reference sequence). The CDR3 loop spans 14 amino acids. V was trimmed by 5 bases and J by 4 bases, leaving 14 bases between them. Looking up the rest from reference TRBV13 and TRBJ1-2 gives the full variable domain: AAGVIQSPRHLIKEKRETATLKCYPIPRHDTVYWYQQGPGQDPQFLISFYEKMQSDKGSIPDRFSAQQFSDYHSELNMSSLELGDSALYFCASSPRDLGYGYTFGSGTRLTVV.

This clonotype was counted at least ten times. The chain recombines TRBV3-1 with TRBJ2-1; 10 bases agree with TRBD2. This CDR3 has 16 residues. Germline assignment: CDR1 LGHDT and CDR2 YNNKEL (reference sequence). Germline trimming cut 2 bases from V and 2 bases from J; bases unmatched to any gene: 3. CDR3 DNA sequence: TGTGCCAGCAGCCAATGGACTAGCGGAACCTACAATGAGCAGTTCTTC. Translated: CASSQWTSGTYNEQFF.

Of note for this clonotype: A read error may explain this, as a much larger clone is one base away. The chain combines TRBV6-1 with TRBJ2-7, with TRBD1 matching over 9 bases. The CDR3 extends over 15 amino acids. CDR1 is MNHNS and CDR2 is SASEGT in the germline V gene. V dropped 5 bases and J dropped 5; count of bases not matched to a gene: 10. The CDR3 DNA is TGTGCCAGCAGTAAATGCCGGGACAGGGCCCACGAGCAGTACTTC. The encoded protein is CASSKCRDRAHEQYF.

This clonotype was counted only a few times. This chain uses TRBV5-1 with TRBJ2-7; D gene unclear. V gave up 0 bases and J gave up 5 bases, with 15 bases separating them. The CDR3 is 15 residues long. Germline V CDR1 and CDR2: SGHRS, YFSETQ. CDR3 DNA sequence: TGCGCCAGCAGCTTGGTCGGTCGTGGGTCGGACGAGCAGTACTTC. It codes for CASSLVGRGSDEQYF.

The chain has TRBV2 and TRBJ2-1, with 12 bases lining up with TRBD2. The CDR3 loop spans 15 amino acids. Germline CDR1 reads SNHLY; CDR2 reads FYNNEI. V shed 6 bases and J 10 bases; nucleotides not matched to a gene: 10. The CDR3 spells CASRKLAGGPQEQFF. The DNA for the CDR3 is TGTGCCAGCAGAAAACTAGCGGGAGGTCCCCAGGAGCAGTTCTTC.

In its sample, this clonotype was seen many times. The chain combines TRBV5-5 with TRBJ2-5, with 10 bases aligning to TRBD2. Per germline, CDR1 SGHKS and CDR2 YYEKEE (reference sequence). The V segment lost 5 bases and the J segment 4 bases; nucleotides outside the gene matches: 11. CDR3 length: 16 residues. CDR3 in DNA: TGTGCCAGCAGTCAGCCAGCGGGAGGGTGGGGAGAGACCCAGTACTTC. Amino acid sequence: CASSQPAGGWGETQYF.